The TCR beta chain under discussion was sequenced for a study of beta chain features in type 1 diabetes (dated by TCRdb to the late 2010s). A note on the overall study: Mean age, gender distribution, total cell number and subset yield did not differ between patients and healthy donors. Regulatory and stem cell-like memory subsets were isolated from only 8 patients and roughly eight healthy donors, whereas naive and central memory subsets came from all 30 or so donors. In the study, TCRB repertoires of sorted circulating CD4+ T cell subsets from recently diagnosed type 1 diabetes patients were compared with those of matched healthy donors. Across all samples, around 99 million sorted cells were examined, and cell number per subset correlated strongly with RNA yield. Results and caveats for the whole study, not just this receptor: In all four CD4+ subsets, TCRB CDR3 length was moderately but significantly shorter in type 1 diabetes patients. Naive, central memory and regulatory TCRB repertoires appeared more similar among patients than among healthy donors. Because small numbers of individuals were included in the HLA sub-analyses, any influence of HLA type on TCRB rearrangement was left unresolved. Because cDNA was sequenced instead of genomic DNA, highly expressing activated cells could be over-represented, though the groups showed no difference in activation or CD3 levels. At VDJ recombination sites, patients with type 1 diabetes made fewer insertions and deleted more nucleotides, a pattern implying thymic rearrangement abnormalities. PCR may preferentially amplify shorter templates, but because patient and control samples were amplified and corrected together, any resulting skew would affect both groups equally.

On this clone itself: Its target antigen remains unknown. Base qualities were left out, and no much larger clone turns up one base away.

A single peripheral blood draw of around 100 mL on average was collected from each donor into heparinised tubes. A BD FACSAria II and a panel including CD45RO, CCR7, CD25, CD127, CD95 and CD27 were used to sort naive, central memory, regulatory and stem cell-like memory CD4+ T cells. A purity above 98% was achieved for all sorted populations. PBMCs were isolated right away by Lymphoprep density gradient centrifugation and were stained directly, without culture. So that batch effects would be minimized, each experiment stained and sorted samples in pairs, pairing one healthy donor with one patient. The High Capacity cDNA Reverse Transcription Kit was used to reverse transcribe all of the isolated RNA, meaning that expressed TCRB transcripts were what got sequenced. Deep immunoSEQ sequencing was applied to naive, central memory and regulatory T cell samples, giving an average of about 3.57 million total reads per sample. After sorted cells were lysed in RLT buffer, RNA was extracted with DNase-treated RNeasy Micro or Mini kits, with the choice depending on cell number. To prevent cross-contamination, every cell subset was processed on its own, while patient and healthy donor samples were processed together. The immunoSEQ multiplex PCR was used to amplify TCRB sequences from cDNA, generating 87-bp fragments that spanned the CDR3 region. The amplicons were sequenced using the Illumina HiSeq platform. The authors processed their data as follows. Synthetic template baselines were used to correct PCR bias computationally, reads within Hamming distance 2 were collapsed, and singletons that could not be merged were discarded. By aligning reads against IMGT, V, D and J genes, CDR3 length, and insertions or deletions at six rearrangement sites were assigned. Within each subset, clonotype counts were normalized to the number of sorted cells before true diversity and Gini coefficients were calculated with the tcR R package. Repertoire sharing was quantified using the overlap coefficient calculated on TCRB nucleotide sequences. As a proxy for the pre-selection repertoire, out-of-frame TCRB sequences from naive cells were analyzed. As stored in TCRdb, this immuneACCESS dataset retains in-frame rearrangements with V and J assigned. A fraction of the clones does not appear; measured against another copy, unresolved V genes explain less than half of the discrepancy, and the remainder lacks a known reason. That table supplies the V and J calls and clone size; D and trimming were determined from the DNA. The sample contains approximately 340,000 clones, approximately 16% of them found a single time. The ten largest clones take up about 0.02% of the sample.

CDR1 and CDR2 are read off the germline V gene as KGHSH and LQKENI. Trimming takes 3 bases from V and 1 base from J, and the germline ends sit 6 bases apart. Measured from the cysteine to the phenylalanine, the CDR3 is 14 residues long. Only the CDR3 portion is preserved as DNA: 42 bases, with reading frame beginning at the first base. The TCR was taken from a woman between 18 and 30 years old in good health. The receptor chain draws on TRBV18 and TRBJ2-2; too little of a D gene remains to name it. The specimen sequenced was naive CD4+ T cells from blood. The sample's cell subset or site label, in plain terms: true naive CD4+ T cells. CDR3 loop: CASSPYKNTGELFF. The bases are TGTGCCAGCTCACCGTACAAGAACACCGGGGAGCTGTTTTTT.